The clone carrying this TCR beta chain appeared a few times. The target antigen is unknown. Blood RNA originated from unsorted whole blood, with germline DNA additionally extracted. Before surgery, about 3.9 milliliters of EDTA blood were taken. A primer in the constant region served to generate TCR beta cDNA from about 480 ng of total RNA. Generation of the TCR beta libraries relied on three nested multiplex PCR rounds using slightly modified ARM-PCR. Researchers ran the first two PCR rounds for ten to eleven cycles each with TRBV1-TRBV30 forward primers and a C-beta reverse primer. TCRdb used MiXCR to reprocess the multiplex PCR reads, holding one entry per CDR3 protein. The repertoire holds about 300,000 distinct CDR3 sequences, 60% to 80% seen once, with roughly 10% in the top ten. These data belong to a study of tumor-infiltrating lymphocytes in primary liver carcinoma. At the level of the study: Those enrolled were patients of both sexes, who were aged 30 to 69 years. Stage T1-T3 N0M0 and a size of roughly 4.2 to 10 cm characterized the tumors. The study, taken as a whole, reports: Each sample was bulk and unsorted; consequently, CD4+ and CD8+ repertoires were not compared.

Trimming cost V 2 bases and J 0 bases, with 14 bases left between them. This CDR3 has 18 residues. The V gene's germline CDR1 is SNHLY and CDR2 FYNNEI. The chain uses TRBV2 and TRBJ2-6; a possible D gene is TRBD1 (5 bases). The specimen sequenced was peripheral blood. This clonotype was obtained from a man aged 35 to 55 with primary liver carcinoma and hepatitis B virus infection. The CDR3 coding sequence is TGTGCCAGCAGTGAATGGGTTATTGACAGCTCTGGGGCCAACGTCCTGACTTTC. Encoded protein: CASSEWVIDSSGANVLTF.